Each of the 9 T cell receptor beta chains below was sequenced from the same sample in a study of T cell clonality in common variable immunodeficiency. Sequencing was performed with immunoSEQ multiplex PCR; in TCRdb, only in-frame clones are kept and a portion is missing. This sample includes about 41,000 clones with no singletons; its ten biggest clones take up 1.3% to 1.5%. The sequenced material came from peripheral blood mononuclear cells. These receptor sequences come from a person aged 18 to 70 in good health.

This clone was counted many times. Sequencing ends 3 residues short of the CDR3 end; the germline J gene provides the rest. V gene TRBV20-1 combines with J gene TRBJ2-3, with 11 bases matching TRBD2. This CDR3 comprises 14 residues. The junction had 2 bases not matched to a gene; V was cut back by 5 bases and J by 1 base. The germline V gene has CDR1 DFQATT and CDR2 SNEGSKA (reference sequence). The CDR3 sequence is CSAPGLAGTDTQYF. CDR3 DNA (partial): TGCAGTGCTCCGGGACTAGCGGGCACAGATACG.

There are many counts of this clone. The read comes to an end 3 residues before the CDR3 does, leaving the germline J gene to fill in the end. The chain combines TRBV24-1 with TRBJ2-1, with 8 bases matching TRBD2. Germline CDR1 KGHDR, CDR2 SFDVKD. The CDR3 has 14 amino acids. V shed 5 bases, J shed 4 bases, and the junction held 3 bases outside the gene matches. The covered CDR3 bases are TGTGCCACCAGTGGGGCTAGCGGGTACAATGAG. Translated, it gives CATSGASGYNE. The whole CDR3 region reads CATSGASGYNEQFF.

This clone was counted ten times or more. The read halts 3 residues ahead of the CDR3 end, with the missing end drawn from the germline J gene. This chain joins TRBV11-2 and TRBJ2-3; no firm D call. Germline CDR1 reads SGHAT; CDR2 reads FQNNGV. The CDR3 covers 13 residues. The sequenced CDR3 bases are TGTGCCAGCAGCCGCGACACCCAAGAGACG. It yields the protein CASSRDTQET. The complete CDR3 protein is CASSRDTQETQYF. The full variable domain, with the rest looked up from reference TRBV11-2 and TRBJ2-3, is EAGVAQSPRYKIIEKRQSVAFWCNPISGHATLYWYQQILGQGPKLLIQFQNNGVVDDSQLPKDRFSAERLKGVDSTLKIQPAKLEDSAVYLCASSRDTQETQYFGPGTRLTVL.

This clone was recorded many times. Read coverage stops 3 residues before the CDR3 terminus; the germline J gene supplies the remainder. The V and J genes are TRBV19 and TRBJ1-2; maybe TRBD1 (5 bases). This CDR3 comprises 14 residues. Germline V lookup: CDR1 LNHDA, CDR2 SQIVND (reference sequence). The V end was cut by 6 bases, the J end by 0 bases, with 11 bases between. Partial CDR3 DNA: TGTGCCAGTAGCTCGGGGGGGGCTAACTATGGC. Amino acid sequence: CASSSGGANYG. The full CDR3 sequence reads CASSSGGANYGYTF.

This clone occurred many times. Germline is not matched at one junction end, which may reflect a read error. The CDR3 bases that were read are TGTAGTGCAACCCAGACAGGCCGAATTTTCTCCTACGAG. Its protein is CSATQTGRIFSYE. The entire CDR3 is CSATQTGRIFSYEQYF. This chain uses TRBV20-1 with TRBJ2-7; D perhaps matches TRBD1 (6 bases). The CDR3 goes on 3 residues after the read ends, and that part is filled in from the germline J gene. Germline assignment: CDR1 DFQATT and CDR2 SNEGSKA (reference sequence). The CDR3 is made up of 16 amino acids.

Many counts were recorded for this clone. The read terminates 3 residues ahead of where the CDR3 ends, so the germline J gene completes it. Other DNA sequences in the same sample also yield this CDR3. The chain has TRBV5-6 and TRBJ1-2; 11 bases are a match to TRBD1. There are 14 residues in the CDR3. J was trimmed by 4 bases and V by 3 bases; bases with no gene match: 2. Germline-derived CDR1 and CDR2 are SGHDT and YYEEEE. The DNA read from the CDR3 is TGTGCCAGCAGCTCCGGGACAGGGGGCTATGGC. Translated: CASSSGTGGYG. The whole CDR3 region reads CASSSGTGGYGYTF.

This clone was observed at least ten times. Read data end 3 residues before the CDR3 end; the end is taken from the germline J gene. The chain employs TRBV20-1 and TRBJ2-2, with D perhaps matching TRBD2 (6 bases). The CDR3 contains 16 residues. V lost 0 bases and J 6 bases, leaving 17 bases between the germline ends. The germline V gene encodes CDR1 DFQATT and CDR2 SNEGSKA (reference sequence). The part of the CDR3 DNA that was read is TGCAGTGCTAGAGATCTTACTAGCCGCCACTCCGGGGAG. Amino acid sequence: CSARDLTSRHSGE. The full CDR3 is CSARDLTSRHSGELFF.

This clone came up many times. Read sequence stops 3 residues before the CDR3 end, and the germline J gene provides the missing end. The chain links TRBV5-4 to TRBJ1-3; TRBD1 aligns across 11 bases. Trimming cost V 4 bases and J 2 bases; bases outside gene matches: 2. The CDR3 extends over 15 amino acids. Germline V lookup: CDR1 SGHNT, CDR2 YYREEE (reference sequence). The CDR3 reads CASSAGQGAGNTIYF. CDR3 DNA (partial): TGTGCCAGCAGCGCGGGACAGGGGGCTGGAAACACC.

This clone was recorded at least ten times. Sequencing ends 3 residues short of the CDR3 end; the germline J gene provides the rest. The chain employs TRBV20-1 and TRBJ2-2; D is perhaps TRBD1 or TRBD2 (5 bases each). The CDR3 is made up of 16 amino acids. The V gene's germline CDR1 is DFQATT and CDR2 SNEGSKA (reference sequence). The covered CDR3 bases are TGCAGTGCTAGGAACCGAGGGGTTGAAGCTAATGAAAAG. As protein: CSARNRGVEANEK. The whole CDR3 reads CSARNRGVEANEKLFF.